This T cell receptor beta chain was found in a study of graft-versus-host responses after intestinal transplantation. Across the whole study: Transplant types were multivisceral, liver-intestinal, or isolated intestinal. All of the recipients had induction that used anti-thymocyte globulin, then tacrolimus and steroids for approximately 3 years.

CDR3 length: 13 amino acids. The trim removed 6 bases at V and 5 bases at J, leaving 6 bases unmatched. The V gene's germline CDR1 is MNHNS and CDR2 SASEGT. About this clone: What it binds is unknown.

TCRdb keeps only in-frame clones here, not all; method: immunoSEQ multiplex PCR. Here the sample spans around 5,400 clones, around three quarters being singletons. Findings and caveats of the study: Allografts from individuals with graft-donor T cell macrochimerism displayed high graft-versus-host to host-versus-graft clonal ratios. In recipient marrow, GvH clones were found, and some appeared first in ileum or blood.

The receptor comes from a human patient who received an intestinal transplant, so some T cells may come from the graft donor. The sample here was PBMCs, taken approximately 310 days after intestinal transplant. The gene calls are TRBV6-1 and TRBJ1-1, with 7 bases identical to TRBD1. The CDR3 nucleotides are TGTGCCAGCAGCGCGGAACAGGGGACTGAAGCTTTCTTT. This encodes CASSAEQGTEAFF.